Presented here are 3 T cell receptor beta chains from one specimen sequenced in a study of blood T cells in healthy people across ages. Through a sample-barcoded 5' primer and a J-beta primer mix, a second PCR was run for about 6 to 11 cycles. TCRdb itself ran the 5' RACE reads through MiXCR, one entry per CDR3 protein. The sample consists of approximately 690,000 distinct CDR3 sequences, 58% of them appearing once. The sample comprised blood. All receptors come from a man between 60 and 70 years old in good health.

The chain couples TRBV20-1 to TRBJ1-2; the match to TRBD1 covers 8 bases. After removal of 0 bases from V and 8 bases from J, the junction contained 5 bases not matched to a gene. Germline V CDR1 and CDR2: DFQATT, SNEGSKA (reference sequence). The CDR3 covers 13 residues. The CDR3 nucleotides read TGCAGTGCTAGAGACGGGACAGGATACGGCTACACCTTC. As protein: CSARDGTGYGYTF.

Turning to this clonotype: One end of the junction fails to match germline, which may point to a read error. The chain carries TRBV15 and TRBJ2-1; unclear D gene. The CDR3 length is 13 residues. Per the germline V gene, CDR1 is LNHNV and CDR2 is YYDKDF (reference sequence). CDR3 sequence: CATSRDGLGWQFF. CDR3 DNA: TGCGCCACCAGCAGAGATGGCTTGGGTTGGCAGTTCTTC.

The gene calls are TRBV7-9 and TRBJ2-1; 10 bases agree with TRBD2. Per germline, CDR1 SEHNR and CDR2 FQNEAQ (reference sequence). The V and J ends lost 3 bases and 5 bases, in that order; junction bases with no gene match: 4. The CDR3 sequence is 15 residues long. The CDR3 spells CASSLNSGGHNEQFF. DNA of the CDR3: TGTGCCAGCAGCTTGAATAGCGGGGGGCACAATGAGCAGTTCTTC.